This T cell receptor beta chain was profiled in a study of shared clonotypes between healthy human individuals. The trim removed 8 bases at V and 3 bases at J, leaving 7 bases unmatched. This CDR3 is 14 amino acids long. Germline V gene lookup returns CDR1 MNHNS and CDR2 SASEGT. On this clone: Its antigen is not known.

TCRdb's copy holds only in-frame clones and misses some; the assay was immunoSEQ multiplex PCR. The data contain millions of clones, roughly 96% of them singletons. General study points: In contrast to clonotypes shared by all four donors, non-shared clonotypes had lower generation probabilities. The sampled material consisted only of blood, and tissue repertoires are likely to differ. The study drew on few donors, limiting represented genetic and exposure-history diversity.

The source of this sequence is a man aged 18 to 29 in good health. Material: naive CD4+ T cells sorted from blood. The subset is: CD45RA+ positively selected. This chain joins TRBV6-1 and TRBJ1-5; 7 nucleotides line up with TRBD1. CDR3 residues: CASFMGQINQPQHF. CDR3 bases: TGTGCCAGCTTTATGGGACAGATCAATCAGCCCCAGCATTTT.